These 27 T cell receptor beta chains came from one sample sequenced in a study of T cell changes during pregnancy in multiple sclerosis. Repertoires were generated with immunoSEQ multiplex PCR, while TCRdb's copy carries only in-frame clones and drops some. This repertoire shows about 81,000 clones, about 94% found once; its top ten account for around 2.5%. Source: peripheral blood, taken in the third trimester of pregnancy. The origin of the receptors is a female donor with multiple sclerosis, enrolled in a pregnancy study.

The chain recombines TRBV18 with TRBJ2-2; maybe TRBD2 (5 bases). The CDR3 sequence is 14 residues long. Trimming took 3 bases from V and 7 from J, leaving 12 bases between them. Germline V gene data show CDR1 as KGHSH and CDR2 as LQKENI. DNA of the CDR3: TGTGCCAGCTCACCGTTGGAGGCTGGCGGGGAGCTGTTTTTT. Protein: CASSPLEAGGELFF.

The chain joins TRBV2 to TRBJ2-3; possibly TRBD2 for D (5 bases). The V and J ends lost 4 bases and 2 bases respectively, with 13 bases between them. CDR1 is SNHLY, CDR2 FYNNEI, per germline. The CDR3 runs to 15 residues. CDR3 residues: CASSAGLELTDTQYF. As DNA, the CDR3 is TGTGCCAGCAGTGCCGGACTGGAACTCACAGATACGCAGTATTTT. Drawing the rest from reference TRBV2 and TRBJ2-3, the complete variable domain is EPEVTQTPSHQVTQMGQEVILRCVPISNHLYFYWYRQILGQKVEFLVSFYNNEISEKSEIFDDQFSVERPDGSNFTLKIRSTKLEDSAMYFCASSAGLELTDTQYFGPGTRLTVL.

The J gene is TRBJ1-6, the V gene TRBV5-5; D perhaps matches TRBD1 (5 bases). V dropped 7 bases and J dropped 6 bases, with 11 bases sitting between them. The CDR3 covers 13 residues. Germline CDR1 is SGHKS and CDR2 is YYEKEE (reference sequence). CDR3 sequence: CASETGGNSPLHF. CDR3 sequence (DNA): TGTGCCAGCGAGACGGGGGGTAATTCACCCCTCCACTTT.

This clone was detected only a few times. The chain joins TRBV7-9 to TRBJ1-4; tentatively, D is TRBD1 (5 bases). The CDR3 totals 13 residues. Germline values: CDR1 SEHNR, CDR2 FQNEAQ (reference sequence). CDR3 coding DNA: TGTGCGGTGGGGGAGGCAACTAATGAAAAACTGTTTTTT. It translates to CAVGEATNEKLFF.

This chain uses TRBV7-2 with TRBJ1-5; D perhaps matches TRBD1 (5 bases). The CDR3 length is 13 residues. Trimming pared 0 bases from V and 6 bases from J, leaving 6 bases between. Germline V gene lookup returns CDR1 SGHTA and CDR2 FQGNSA. The CDR3 DNA is TGTGCCAGCAGCTTAGCCAGGGCTCAGCCCCAGCATTTT. The encoded protein is CASSLARAQPQHF.

CDR3 in amino acids: CASGRVTGANVLTF. In DNA form, the CDR3 reads TGTGCCAGCGGGAGGGTAACAGGGGCCAACGTCCTGACTTTC. V usage is TRBV6-5 and J usage is TRBJ2-6, with TRBD2 matching over 7 bases. The germline V gene has CDR1 MNHEY and CDR2 SVGAGI. V shed 8 bases, J shed 4 bases, and the junction held 5 bases outside the gene matches. The CDR3 covers 14 residues.

The chain uses TRBV5-1 and TRBJ2-7; D is possibly TRBD1 (6 bases). Germline V gene data show CDR1 as SGHRS and CDR2 as YFSETQ. The germline V and J ends were trimmed by 1 base and 2 bases, with 10 bases remaining between them. The CDR3 loop spans 14 amino acids. CDR3 coding DNA: TGCGCCAGCAGCTTGAAGGCAGGGGCCTACGAGCAGTACTTC. Translation gives CASSLKAGAYEQYF.

The chain recombines TRBV20-1 with TRBJ1-1; weak D call: TRBD1 (5 bases). CDR3 length equals 11 residues. Germline CDR1 reads DFQATT; CDR2 reads SNEGSKA (reference sequence). Here the CDR3 DNA reads TGCAGGCTCCACGGGGGGGTCGGAGCTTTCTTT. As protein: CRLHGGVGAFF.

V gene TRBV30 combines with J gene TRBJ2-1; a possible D gene is TRBD1 (7 bases). Germline V gives CDR1 GTSNPN, CDR2 SVGIG (reference sequence). The CDR3 sequence is 12 residues long. V was shortened by 3 bases and J by 8 bases, with 11 bases between the two germline ends. For the CDR3, the DNA is TGTGCCTGGAGAGACAGGGAGGATGAGCAGTTCTTC. Translated, it gives CAWRDREDEQFF.

The chain uses TRBV6-1 and TRBJ2-5, with D possibly TRBD1 on 6 matching bases. The CDR3 spans 15 residues. Trimming shortened V by 0 bases and J by 5 bases, and 13 bases separated the two germline ends. The V gene's germline CDR1 is MNHNS and CDR2 SASEGT. As DNA, the CDR3 is TGTGCCAGCAGTGAAGCTATAACAGGGTTTGAGACCCAGTACTTC. Amino acid sequence: CASSEAITGFETQYF.

The V call is TRBV7-6, the J call TRBJ1-3; D is unresolved. The CDR3 is made up of 18 amino acids. Trimming cost V 0 bases and J 4 bases, with 19 bases left between them. From germline, CDR1 is SGHVS and CDR2 FNYEAQ. CDR3 DNA: TGTGCCAGCAGCTTAGCAGGAGGCGAATGGGCGGCGGGAAACACCATATATTTT. This translates into CASSLAGGEWAAGNTIYF.

This rearrangement joins TRBV11-2 to TRBJ1-1; 10 nucleotides agree with TRBD1. Germline assignment: CDR1 SGHAT and CDR2 FQNNGV. The junction had 1 base not matched to a gene; V was cut back by 3 bases and J by 6 bases. The CDR3 extends over 13 amino acids. CDR3 nucleotide sequence: TGTGCCAGCAGCTTCGGACAGGGGGCTGAAGCTTTCTTT. The encoded protein is CASSFGQGAEAFF.

The table lists this clone with a few counts. J is TRBJ1-1 and V is TRBV13; no firm D call. The CDR3 totals 15 residues. CDR1 and CDR2 (germline): PRHDT, FYEKMQ (reference sequence). Trimming took off 5 bases at V and 4 bases at J, with 17 bases between the two ends. This CDR3 reads CASSPELRSRTEAFF. CDR3 DNA: TGTGCCAGCAGCCCCGAGTTGCGCTCCCGCACTGAAGCTTTCTTT.

V usage is TRBV30 and J usage is TRBJ1-6; 11 bases map to TRBD1. There are 16 residues in the CDR3. Germline V gene data show CDR1 as GTSNPN and CDR2 as SVGIG (reference sequence). V was clipped by 4 bases and J by 10 bases; unmatched bases: 12. The CDR3 DNA reads TGTGCCTGGACCGGATGGGGGGACAGGGGGGACTCACCCCTCCACTTT. Translation: CAWTGWGDRGDSPLHF.

The rearrangement links TRBV2 to TRBJ2-3; 9 nucleotides agree with TRBD2. The germline CDR1 and CDR2 sequences are SNHLY and FYNNEI. CDR3 length equals 18 residues. V trimming: 10 bases; J trimming: 2 bases; junction bases outside the gene matches: 19. The DNA of the CDR3 is TGTGCCATTCCCGGTGAGCGGGGGGCCTCAGACCTCACAGATACGCAGTATTTT. Amino acid sequence: CAIPGERGASDLTDTQYF. Full variable domain (missing parts from reference TRBV2 and TRBJ2-3): EPEVTQTPSHQVTQMGQEVILRCVPISNHLYFYWYRQILGQKVEFLVSFYNNEISEKSEIFDDQFSVERPDGSNFTLKIRSTKLEDSAMYFCAIPGERGASDLTDTQYFGPGTRLTVL.

The chain employs TRBV5-6 and TRBJ2-7; D is undetermined. CDR1 and CDR2 (germline): SGHDT, YYEEEE. This CDR3 is 12 amino acids long. V was pared by 1 base and J by 3 bases, with 5 bases between. The CDR3 DNA reads TGTGCCAGCAGCTTGTCCAGCTACGAGCAGTACTTC. Its translation is CASSLSSYEQYF.

The gene calls are TRBV7-2 and TRBJ2-7, with D perhaps TRBD1 (6 bases). Germline V gives CDR1 SGHTA, CDR2 FQGNSA. This CDR3 has 13 residues. V lost 1 base to trimming and J lost 4 bases, with 8 bases between them. As DNA, the CDR3 is TGTGCCAGCAGCTTAGGAGGGGGATACGAGCAGTACTTC. This codes for CASSLGGGYEQYF.

The J gene is TRBJ1-2, the V gene TRBV19, with 7 bases that match TRBD1. The CDR3 is 15 residues long. The trim removed 3 bases at V and 5 bases at J, leaving 9 bases unmatched. Germline V gene data show CDR1 as LNHDA and CDR2 as SQIVND (reference sequence). Written as DNA, the CDR3 is TGTGCCAGTAGTATTCCTCAGGGGGTTCCTTATGGCTACACCTTC. Protein product: CASSIPQGVPYGYTF.

The chain carries TRBV5-6 and TRBJ1-2; D call uncertain. Per germline, CDR1 SGHDT and CDR2 YYEEEE. The CDR3 is 14 residues long. Deletions cut 4 bases from V and 8 bases from J, with 18 bases between. The CDR3, as DNA: TGTGCCAGCAGCACACTTAGCGCCATCGTAGGCTACACCTTC. Protein: CASSTLSAIVGYTF.

The rearrangement uses TRBV7-9 and TRBJ2-2, with 8 bases aligning to TRBD2. CDR3 size: 15 residues. Germline CDR1 and CDR2: SEHNR and FQNEAQ (reference sequence). The ends lost 5 bases at V and 4 bases at J; junction bases unmatched: 6. DNA of the CDR3: TGTGCCAGCAGCACCGGACTAGCCTCCACCGGGGAGCTGTTTTTT. Residues: CASSTGLASTGELFF.

This sequence joins TRBV5-6 and TRBJ1-2; a weak D match, TRBD1 (5 bases). CDR3 length equals 15 residues. Trimming shortened V by 2 bases and J by 4 bases, and 15 bases separated the two germline ends. The germline CDR1 and CDR2 sequences are SGHDT and YYEEEE. The CDR3 DNA is TGTGCCAGCAGCTTTCCGGGGGGAAGGGTCTATGGCTACACCTTC. Amino acids: CASSFPGGRVYGYTF.

The genes are TRBV6-5 and TRBJ1-1, with D perhaps TRBD1 (5 bases). The CDR3 spans 16 residues. V lost 4 bases to trimming and J lost 3 bases, with 18 bases between them. Looked up from germline, CDR1 is MNHEY and CDR2 is SVGAGI. The CDR3 is CASSLWGRGGDTEAFF. CDR3 nucleotides: TGTGCCAGCAGTTTGTGGGGACGCGGGGGGGACACTGAAGCTTTCTTT.

V usage is TRBV2 and J usage is TRBJ2-7; perhaps TRBD1 as D (5 bases). Germline CDR1 is SNHLY and CDR2 is FYNNEI. V was cut by 0 bases and J by 2 bases, with 11 bases left in between. There are 15 residues in the CDR3. The CDR3 DNA reads TGTGCCAGCAGTGAAGCTGTGACAGTAGCCTACGAGCAGTACTTC. This sequence encodes CASSEAVTVAYEQYF.

The chain recombines TRBV5-5 with TRBJ1-5; the match to TRBD1 covers 7 bases. This CDR3 has 16 residues. V lost 1 base and J lost 1; bases outside the gene matches: 5. The germline CDR1 and CDR2 sequences are SGHKS and YYEKEE (reference sequence). The DNA for the CDR3 is TGTGCCAGCAGCTTGACTGGGACAGTCAGCAATCAGCCCCAGCATTTT. This codes for CASSLTGTVSNQPQHF.

For this clone: The sample contains more than one DNA sequence encoding this CDR3. The genes are TRBV20-1 and TRBJ1-1, with 8 bases lining up with TRBD1. With 4 bases clipped from V and 14 bases from J, the junction kept 9 bases outside the gene matches. Per the germline V gene, CDR1 is DFQATT and CDR2 is SNEGSKA (reference sequence). The CDR3 runs to 11 residues. The CDR3 nucleotides are TGCAGTGCTACGCACGGACAGGGAACCTTCTTT. Translated, it gives CSATHGQGTFF.

The rearrangement uses TRBV9 and TRBJ2-5, with D perhaps matching TRBD2 (6 bases). V was shortened by 0 bases and J by 2 bases, with 8 bases between the two germline ends. The V gene's germline CDR1 is SGDLS and CDR2 YYNGEE. This CDR3 comprises 14 residues. CDR3 in amino acids: CASSVGGTQETQYF. CDR3 bases: TGTGCCAGCAGCGTAGGCGGGACTCAAGAGACCCAGTACTTC.

This clone was seen once. This chain uses TRBV27 with TRBJ2-7, with TRBD1 matching over 7 bases. V trimming: 6 bases; J trimming: 2 bases; junction bases outside the gene matches: 7. This CDR3 has 14 amino acids. The V gene's germline CDR1 is MNHEY and CDR2 SMNVEV (reference sequence). CDR3: CASSLGQAPYEQYF. The CDR3 nucleotides are TGTGCCAGCAGCCTCGGACAGGCACCCTACGAGCAGTACTTC.